This T cell receptor (beta chain) was recorded in a study of blood T cell repertoires in COVID-19. Study-level information: Donors in the United States, Italy and Spain gave samples during acute or convalescent COVID-19. The analysed material was cDNA or gDNA that came from T cells, B-cell-depleted T cells, or PBMCs.

The table came from immunoSEQ multiplex PCR; TCRdb's copy has only in-frame clones and leaves some out. The table shows some 230,000 clones, with roughly four fifths occurring only once. Trimming pared 6 bases from V and 2 bases from J, leaving 10 bases between. This CDR3 spans 13 amino acids. CDR1 and CDR2 (germline): WSHSY, SAAADI. Ages ranged from roughly 18 to 100 years, with residence in about 23 US areas. The study assigned cohorts using participant-reported clinical history. The clonotype originates from a woman aged 40 to 49 with acute COVID-19. The sequencing sample was made of PBMCs or T cells enriched from blood (not recorded which). V and J are TRBV10-2 and TRBJ1-1; tentatively, D is TRBD1 (6 bases). CDR3 bases: TGCGCCAGCAGCGGGACACCCAACACTGAAGCTTTCTTT. Amino acid sequence: CASSGTPNTEAFF.